This T cell receptor beta chain was captured by sequencing in a study of blood T cell repertoires in COVID-19. Each participant's cohort was designated according to participant-reported clinical history. Two negative PCRs, clearance, or symptom resolution characterized the recovered Cohort 3 donors. The length of the CDR3 is 14 residues. V was clipped by 2 bases and J by 10 bases, with 16 bases between them. Per the germline V gene, CDR1 is SGHKS and CDR2 is YYEKEE (reference sequence). Using immunoSEQ multiplex PCR, the repertoire was profiled, and TCRdb retains in-frame clones only, with some absent. The sample has more than 200,000 clones; around nine tenths are singletons.

Sequencing was done on a sample of PBMCs or T cells enriched from blood (not recorded which). The receptor's source is a woman younger than 45 who had recovered from COVID-19. The genes are TRBV5-5 and TRBJ2-1; a weak D match, TRBD1 (6 bases). The chain's CDR3 is CASSFPLQGSEQFF. For the CDR3, the DNA is TGTGCCAGCAGCTTCCCCTTACAGGGAAGCGAGCAGTTCTTC.